The TCR beta chain described here comes from a study of blood T cell repertoires in COVID-19. How the authors handled the data: Estimates of nucleated cell counts were drawn from the amplification of reference gene primers. Sequenced by immunoSEQ multiplex PCR; TCRdb stores in-frame clones only, minus some. That table gives V, J and clone size, and the DNA gave D and trimming. The table lists about 15,000 clones, approximately 80% of them singletons. The CDR3 spans 15 residues. From germline, CDR1 is KGHSH and CDR2 LQKENI. Losses at the gene ends were 3 bases for V and 6 bases for J; bases not matched to a gene: 7.

Material for sequencing was peripheral blood. This sequence was found in a woman aged 70-85 years with active COVID-19. This rearrangement joins TRBV18 to TRBJ2-7; 11 bases are a match to TRBD2. The CDR3 nucleotides read TGTGCCAGCTCACCGGCACCTCTAGCGGGAGGCGAGCAGTACTTC. It is translated as CASSPAPLAGGEQYF.